This is a list of T cell receptor beta chains from one sample in a study of Tregs in tolerant kidney transplant recipients. Clones were read by immunoSEQ multiplex PCR, and TCRdb kept only the in-frame ones, dropping some. The sample has 60,000 to 65,000 clones, nearly 98% seen once. The sequencing here drew on Tregs from blood, taken before the transplant. The receptor source for this set is a human donor who received a combined kidney and bone marrow transplant. The CDR3 runs from the conserved cysteine through the conserved F or W. A D gene is named only where the DNA matches it firmly. Only some rows state a clone size, as once, few, many or a class for expanded clones.

d_call	clone_size	v_call	j_call	cdr3_length	cdr3_nt	cdr3_aa
NA	NA	TRBV19	TRBJ1-6	13	TGTGCCAGTAGTGCGTCCTTTAATTCACCCCTCCACTTT	CASSASFNSPLHF
NA	NA	TRBV5-1	TRBJ2-5	13	TGCGCCAGCAGCTTGGGGCTGGTAGAGACCCAGTACTTC	CASSLGLVETQYF
TRBD1	once	TRBV5-5	TRBJ2-2	16	TGTGCCAGCAGCTCGCACAGGGGATTAAACACCGGGGAGCTGTTTTTT	CASSSHRGLNTGELFF
NA	NA	TRBV11-3	TRBJ2-5	11	TGTGCCAGCAGCTTCCGGGAGACCCAGTACTTC	CASSFRETQYF
TRBD2	NA	TRBV5-6	TRBJ2-1	15	TGTGCCAGCAGCTTGGGACTAGCGGGAGCCGATGAGCAGTTCTTC	CASSLGLAGADEQFF
NA	NA	TRBV14	TRBJ1-2	13	TGTGCCAGCAGCCAAGACAGGTTATATGGCTACACCTTC	CASSQDRLYGYTF
TRBD1	NA	TRBV18	TRBJ1-2	14	TGTGCCAGCTCACCGGGACAGGGAGGCTATGGCTACACCTTC	CASSPGQGGYGYTF
NA	NA	TRBV6-6	TRBJ2-3	16	TGTGCCAGCAGTTACTCTGATACTATGGCATCAAATACGCAGTATTTT	CASSYSDTMASNTQYF
TRBD1	NA	TRBV5-1	TRBJ1-4	13	TGCGCCTCCCAGGGGGAGATTAATGAAAAACTGTTTTTT	CASQGEINEKLFF
TRBD1	NA	TRBV12-5	TRBJ1-5	14	TGTGCTAGTGGCACACAGGGGAGAAATCAGCCCCAGCATTTT	CASGTQGRNQPQHF
TRBD2	NA	TRBV30	TRBJ2-7	13	TGTGCCTGGGAAGCGGGAGTCTCCTACGAGCAGTACTTC	CAWEAGVSYEQYF
NA	NA	TRBV18	TRBJ2-1	15	TGTGCCAGCTCACCTTCACTTAGCTCCTACAATGAGCAGTTCTTC	CASSPSLSSYNEQFF
NA	once	TRBV27	TRBJ2-7	13	TGTGCCAGCAGTTTATCTCCTAATTACGAGCAGTACTTC	CASSLSPNYEQYF
NA	NA	TRBV7-2	TRBJ1-4	15	TGTGCCAGCAGCTTAGAAGGCAGGGGTTATGAAAAACTGTTTTTT	CASSLEGRGYEKLFF
TRBD2	NA	TRBV19	TRBJ2-1	14	TGTGCCAGTAGTCTAGCGGGAGGGCCCCATGAGCAGTTCTTC	CASSLAGGPHEQFF
TRBD1	NA	TRBV6-5	TRBJ2-7	12	TGTGCCAGCAAGGGGGCTTACGATGAGCAGTACTTC	CASKGAYDEQYF
TRBD1	NA	TRBV5-4	TRBJ2-5	13	TGTGCCAGCAGCCCGGGACAGCAAGAGACCCAGTACTTC	CASSPGQQETQYF
NA	NA	TRBV19	TRBJ2-7	13	TGTGCCAGTAGTTTGGGGCGGACCTACGAGCAGTACTTC	CASSLGRTYEQYF
NA	NA	TRBV15	TRBJ2-3	15	TGTGCCACCAGCAGAGATGCGCTAGTCACAGATACGCAGTATTTT	CATSRDALVTDTQYF
NA	once	TRBV7-8	TRBJ1-4	14	TGTGCCAGCAGCTTACAGGGAACTAATGAAAAACTGTTTTTT	CASSLQGTNEKLFF
TRBD2	NA	TRBV4-1	TRBJ2-1	16	TGCGCCAGCAGGGGGGGTGGGACTAGCGGGGGGTTTGAGCAGTTCTTC	CASRGGGTSGGFEQFF
NA	NA	TRBV5-1	TRBJ2-7	14	TGCGCCAGCAGCTTAGCGGGCTCCTCCTACGAGCAGTACTTC	CASSLAGSSYEQYF
TRBD1	NA	TRBV6-5	TRBJ2-7	15	TGTGCCAGCAGTTATACCGGGACAGGAGGGCACGAGCAGTACTTC	CASSYTGTGGHEQYF
NA	once	TRBV5-1	TRBJ1-2	13	TGCGCCAGCAGCCCACCGGGGAATCATGGCTACACCTTC	CASSPPGNHGYTF
NA	once	TRBV7-9	TRBJ1-2	14	TGTGCCAGCAGCTTAGCGGGCAGGGCCGGGGGCTACACCTTC	CASSLAGRAGGYTF
NA	NA	TRBV4-1	TRBJ2-7	18	TGCGCCAGCAGCCTCGGGACAGGGAGCGGGAGGGCCTTTTACGAGCAGTACTTC	CASSLGTGSGRAFYEQYF
TRBD1	NA	TRBV7-2	TRBJ1-1	15	TGTGCCAGCAGCCTACAGACAGGGTCGGACACTGAAGCTTTCTTT	CASSLQTGSDTEAFF
TRBD1	NA	TRBV11-2	TRBJ2-7	12	TGTGCCAGCAGCCCCATCAGGGGGAGAGGAGGCTTC	CASSPIRGRGGF
NA	NA	TRBV9	TRBJ2-1	12	TGTGCCAGCGGGGGACTCATGGATGAGCAGTTCTTC	CASGGLMDEQFF
NA	NA	TRBV28	TRBJ2-4	16	TGTGCCAGCAGTAGGAGTGGGTCGATAGCCAAAAACATTCAGTACTTC	CASSRSGSIAKNIQYF
TRBD1	NA	TRBV27	TRBJ1-5	14	TGTGCCAGCAGGCGACAGGGGTATAATCAGCCCCAGCATTTT	CASRRQGYNQPQHF
TRBD1	NA	TRBV19	TRBJ1-6	15	TGTGCCAGTAACAGGGGGAGCTCCTATAATTCACCCCTCCACTTT	CASNRGSSYNSPLHF
TRBD1	NA	TRBV5-1	TRBJ2-1	15	TGCGCCAGCAGGATCCGGGACAGCTCCTACAATGAGCAGTTCTTC	CASRIRDSSYNEQFF
NA	once	TRBV7-2	TRBJ2-5	14	TGTGCCAGCAGCCTAGGGGGAGGAGGGGAGACCCAGTACTTC	CASSLGGGGETQYF
TRBD1	NA	TRBV4-1	TRBJ1-5	14	TGCGCCAGCAGCCTACGACAGGGGCATCAGCCCCAGCATTTT	CASSLRQGHQPQHF
NA	NA	TRBV5-1	TRBJ2-7	13	TGCGCCAGCAGCTTGACTCCTTACTACGAGCAGTACTTC	CASSLTPYYEQYF
NA	NA	TRBV4-2	TRBJ1-5	18	TGTGCCAGCAGCCAAGAAGTCTGGGGCCCGGGTGGCAATCAGCCCCAGCATTTT	CASSQEVWGPGGNQPQHF